This TCR beta chain was documented in a study of chemoradiotherapy in HPV16-positive cancers. As for the study in general: Candidate HPV-specific T-cell clones and common TCR motifs came from functional assays in two HPV16-positive patients.

Samples were taken several times over chemoradiotherapy. Sequencing was performed with immunoSEQ multiplex PCR; in TCRdb, only in-frame clones are kept and a portion is missing. The sample records over 6,000 clones, around 85% being singletons. The CDR3 contains 16 residues. V was cut by 4 bases and J by 3 bases, with 15 bases left in between. Germline V gives CDR1 LGHNA, CDR2 YNFKEQ. Study-wide points: HPV-specific T cells were functionally defined from only a couple of HPV16-positive patients. During treatment, candidate HPV-specific clones and E7-related motifs expanded in tumor.

Points on this clone: Its specificity is unknown.

The rearrangement links TRBV4-2 to TRBJ1-4; D remains unclear. Sequencing used blood, obtained from a patient who underwent chemoradiotherapy. The TCR originated in a human donor with HPV-associated anogenital cancer. The CDR3 DNA is TGTGCCAGCAGCCCCCAGGTGTGGGGTCCTAATGAAAAACTGTTTTTT. This translates into CASSPQVWGPNEKLFF.